Below, 23 T cell receptor beta chains from the same sample are listed, as sequenced in a study of blood T cell repertoires in COVID-19 (dated by TCRdb to the early 2020s). Library generation was performed with the immunoSEQ multiplex PCR assay. What TCRdb holds here is the immuneACCESS table cut down to in-frame rearrangements. Part of the clones is not present; checked against another copy, under half of the missing clones reflect an unresolved V gene, and the others are unexplained. The sample table holds over 90,000 clones, of which roughly 87% were seen once. Together, the top ten hold more than 5% of the sample. What was sequenced was peripheral blood. The receptors shown here come from a woman in her 50s with COVID-19, enrolled during active disease.

The chain links TRBV6-5 to TRBJ2-7, with a tentative D call TRBD1 (6 bases). V lost 8 bases and J lost 0, with 8 bases in between. This CDR3 has 12 amino acids. Looked up from germline, CDR1 is MNHEY and CDR2 is SVGAGI. In nucleotides, the CDR3 is TGTGCCAGCGAGGGACACTCCTACGAGCAGTACTTC. Translating gives CASEGHSYEQYF.

The chain joins TRBV15 to TRBJ1-3; possible D gene TRBD1, 5 bases. Germline values: CDR1 LNHNV, CDR2 YYDKDF (reference sequence). V was clipped by 0 bases and J by 4 bases, with 13 bases between them. The CDR3 totals 16 residues. This chain's CDR3 is CATSRDRGVGGNTIYF. The CDR3 DNA is TGTGCCACCAGCAGAGATCGGGGGGTAGGCGGAAACACCATATATTTT.

This clone appeared once. The rearrangement uses TRBV11-2 and TRBJ2-1, with a weak D call TRBD2 (7 bases). The CDR3 covers 15 residues. Trimming removed 5 bases at V and 4 bases at J, with 15 bases between. Germline loops: CDR1 SGHAT, CDR2 FQNNGV. CDR3 nucleotide sequence: TGTGCCAGCAGCAGCCCGGGGGGCGGGTACAATGAGCAGTTCTTC. It translates to CASSSPGGGYNEQFF.

The chain carries TRBV7-2 and TRBJ2-7; D perhaps matches TRBD1 (5 bases). Germline V gives CDR1 SGHTA, CDR2 FQGNSA. The CDR3 is 14 residues long. V gave up 1 base and J gave up 3 bases, with 10 bases separating them. CDR3 in DNA: TGTGCCAGCAGCTTAGGGCAGGGCCACTACGAGCAGTACTTC. This sequence encodes CASSLGQGHYEQYF.

The chain uses TRBV15 and TRBJ1-1, with D unresolved. The CDR3 runs to 14 residues. CDR1 and CDR2 from the germline V gene are LNHNV and YYDKDF (reference sequence). V lost 4 bases to trimming and J lost 4 bases, with 13 bases between them. The CDR3 coding sequence is TGTGCCACCAGCATAGAGCCCCAGGCCACTGAAGCTTTCTTT. Translation: CATSIEPQATEAFF.

The CDR3 DNA is TGTGCCAGCAGTTACTCTAGGACAGCAGTTAACTATGGCTACACCTTC. Encoded protein: CASSYSRTAVNYGYTF. The chain recombines TRBV6-6 with TRBJ1-2; D possibly corresponds to TRBD1 (6 bases). The CDR3 is made up of 16 amino acids. Germline CDR1 and CDR2: MNHNY and SVGAGI (reference sequence). V lost 0 bases and J lost 1, with 12 bases in between.

V usage is TRBV23-1 and J usage is TRBJ2-5; possibly TRBD1 for D (6 bases). TRBV23-1 is treated as an ORF (open reading frame) with a function not yet certain. Trimming left V 6 bases short and J 4 bases short, with 15 bases between. The CDR3 loop spans 14 amino acids. This chain's CDR3 is CASRRSRGGETQYF. CDR3 coding DNA: TGCGCCAGCAGGCGTTCCCGAGGGGGAGAGACCCAGTACTTC.

This clone appeared a single time. The rearrangement uses TRBV6-1 and TRBJ2-2, with TRBD1 matching 8 bases. This CDR3 comprises 17 residues. With V trimmed by 4 bases and J by 6 bases, 13 bases remained unmatched. Germline V gene lookup returns CDR1 MNHNS and CDR2 SASEGT. In DNA form, the CDR3 reads TGTGCCAGCAGTGTCCTGGTGTACCAGGGGGCATCCGGGGAGCTGTTTTTT. It yields the protein CASSVLVYQGASGELFF.

V gene TRBV5-1 combines with J gene TRBJ2-1; 9 bases line up with TRBD2. The junction had 11 bases not matched to a gene; V was cut back by 4 bases and J by 0 bases. The CDR3 covers 18 residues. Germline values: CDR1 SGHRS, CDR2 YFSETQ. The CDR3 sequence is CASSPGSAGGNSYNEQFF. CDR3 nucleotides: TGCGCCAGCAGCCCCGGATCAGCGGGGGGAAACTCCTACAATGAGCAGTTCTTC.

J is TRBJ2-3 and V is TRBV5-1; TRBD1 matches 7 bases. Germline V CDR1 and CDR2: SGHRS, YFSETQ. J was trimmed by 1 base and V by 0 bases; bases with no gene match: 2. The CDR3 is 15 residues long. CDR3 amino acids: CASSLGQGGTDTQYF. In nucleotides, the CDR3 is TGCGCCAGCAGCTTGGGACAGGGTGGCACAGATACGCAGTATTTT.

V usage is TRBV13 and J usage is TRBJ1-1; D gene uncertain. This CDR3 contains 13 residues. Germline-derived CDR1 and CDR2 are PRHDT and FYEKMQ (reference sequence). Between the trimmed V and J ends, which lost 5 bases and 0 bases, there was a span of 7 bases. CDR3 protein: CASSPRMNTEAFF. In nucleotides, the CDR3 is TGTGCCAGCAGCCCCAGGATGAACACTGAAGCTTTCTTT. Combining the CDR3 with reference TRBV13 and TRBJ1-1 gives the whole variable domain AAGVIQSPRHLIKEKRETATLKCYPIPRHDTVYWYQQGPGQDPQFLISFYEKMQSDKGSIPDRFSAQQFSDYHSELNMSSLELGDSALYFCASSPRMNTEAFFGQGTRLTVV.

V gene TRBV7-2 combines with J gene TRBJ2-1, with TRBD2 as a possible D gene (7 bases). Germline lookup yields CDR1 SGHTA and CDR2 FQGNSA. V gave up 1 base and J gave up 10 bases, with 17 bases separating them. CDR3 length: 15 amino acids. The CDR3 DNA follows: TGTGCCAGCAGCTTAGGGGGGGGCCGTAAAGGAGAGCAGTTCTTC. Its translation: CASSLGGGRKGEQFF.

This clone has just one count. The chain links TRBV7-9 to TRBJ2-7, with 10 bases identical to TRBD1. CDR1 SEHNR and CDR2 FQNEAQ come from the germline V gene (reference sequence). The CDR3 runs to 15 residues. With V trimmed by 5 bases and J by 2 bases, 6 bases remained unmatched. The CDR3 coding sequence is TGTGCCAGCAGCCCGGGGACAGGGGTGACCTACGAGCAGTACTTC. The encoded protein is CASSPGTGVTYEQYF.

This clone occurred once. J is TRBJ2-1 and V is TRBV7-9, with a tentative D call TRBD1 (6 bases). The CDR3 spans 15 residues. The V end lost 3 bases, the J end lost 2 bases, and 11 bases lay between the germline ends. Germline lookup yields CDR1 SEHNR and CDR2 FQNEAQ (reference sequence). This CDR3 reads CASSFPGHPYNEQFF. CDR3 sequence (DNA): TGTGCCAGCAGCTTCCCGGGACACCCCTACAATGAGCAGTTCTTC.

The rearrangement joins TRBV2 to TRBJ1-1, with 9 bases that match TRBD1. Germline CDR1 and CDR2: SNHLY and FYNNEI. The CDR3 is made up of 16 amino acids. V shed 6 bases, J shed 4 bases, and the junction held 12 bases outside the gene matches. The CDR3 DNA sequence: TGTGCCAGCAGGAGCGCCGGGACAGGGAAGGGCACTGAAGCTTTCTTT. This codes for CASRSAGTGKGTEAFF.

The CDR3 DNA sequence: TGTGCCAGCAGCCAAGAGTCGTCGGAGACCCAGTACTTC. Amino acids: CASSQESSETQYF. The chain has TRBV3-1 (or the pseudogene TRBV3-2) and TRBJ2-5; D is ambiguous. This CDR3 is built from 13 residues. Germline values: CDR1 LGHDT, CDR2 YNNKEL (reference sequence). With 0 bases removed from V and 5 bases from J, the gap between germline ends came to 7 bases.

The chain links TRBV3-1 (or the pseudogene TRBV3-2) to TRBJ1-1, with a tentative D call TRBD1 (5 bases). The ends were cut back, 6 bases at V and 1 base at J, with 12 bases in the middle. Germline V gene lookup returns CDR1 LGHDT and CDR2 YNNKEL (reference sequence). CDR3 length equals 14 residues. The CDR3 loop is CASSQTGGNTEAFF. Written as DNA, the CDR3 is TGTGCCAGCAGTCAAACGGGGGGGAACACTGAAGCTTTCTTT.

This clone was recorded only once. The chain links TRBV7-9 to TRBJ1-1, with D possibly TRBD1 on 5 matching bases. Germline CDR1 reads SEHNR; CDR2 reads FQNEAQ (reference sequence). The CDR3 has 14 amino acids. V shed 1 base and J shed 4 bases, with 10 bases lying between them. CDR3 region: CASSLDGGGTEAFF. As DNA, the CDR3 is TGTGCCAGCAGCTTAGACGGGGGTGGCACTGAAGCTTTCTTT.

The chain recombines TRBV29-1 with TRBJ1-4; 7 bases are a match to TRBD1. This CDR3 has 12 amino acids. Per the germline V gene, CDR1 is SQVTM and CDR2 is ANQGSEA. Unmatched junction bases numbered 5, after V lost 5 bases and J lost 8 bases. Here the CDR3 DNA reads TGCAGCGTTCGACAGGGTAACGAAAAACTGTTTTTT. It codes for CSVRQGNEKLFF.

The table lists this clone with a count of one. The chain couples TRBV5-1 to TRBJ1-3, with D maybe TRBD1 (5 bases). V shed 0 bases and J shed 2 bases, with 6 bases lying between them. CDR1 and CDR2 from the germline V gene are SGHRS and YFSETQ. The CDR3 has 14 amino acids. CDR3 sequence (DNA): TGCGCCAGCAGCTTGGCGGGGGCTGGAAACACCATATATTTT. Translation gives CASSLAGAGNTIYF.

The V and J genes are TRBV3-1 (or the pseudogene TRBV3-2) and TRBJ1-5; D ambiguous. Per the germline V gene, CDR1 is LGHDT and CDR2 is YNNKEL (reference sequence). V was cut by 3 bases and J by 11 bases, with 17 bases left in between. The CDR3 has 14 residues. DNA of the CDR3: TGTGCCAGCAGCCAGGGCGTCCCTCAATCAGCCCAGCATTTT. Its translation: CASSQGVPQSAQHF.

The chain combines TRBV19 with TRBJ1-2; 10 bases fit TRBD1. The germline CDR1 and CDR2 sequences are LNHDA and SQIVND (reference sequence). The CDR3 is made up of 15 amino acids. The V gene end was trimmed by 5 bases and the J gene end by 2 bases; junction bases not matched to a gene: 5. The CDR3 is CASSPRDRGNYGYTF. The CDR3 bases are TGTGCCAGTAGTCCCCGGGACAGGGGAAACTATGGCTACACCTTC.

The rearrangement uses TRBV29-1 and TRBJ2-1; 8 bases fit TRBD1. Germline V gene lookup returns CDR1 SQVTM and CDR2 ANQGSEA. The CDR3 extends over 12 amino acids. The junction had 6 bases not matched to a gene; V was cut back by 7 bases and J by 7 bases. The CDR3: CSALQGVNEQFF. In DNA, the CDR3 is TGCAGCGCACTACAGGGGGTTAATGAGCAGTTCTTC.